A selection of T cell receptor beta chains follows, all from one sample in a study of cytomegalovirus exposure and HLA in healthy donors. Assay used: immunoSEQ multiplex PCR; TCRdb lists only in-frame clones, some missing. The sample carries around 160,000 clones, about 64% recorded once. Sequencing was done on a sample of PBMCs. All receptors derive from a man aged 50-59 years in good health and CMV-seronegative. CDR3s include the opening cysteine and the closing phenylalanine or tryptophan. The order of the fields is clone size, V gene, J gene, D gene, CDR3 DNA, CDR3 protein. D genes are given only for firm matches. Only some rows state a clone size, as once, few, many or a class for expanded clones.

once	TRBV5-1	TRBJ1-2	-	TGCGCCAGCAGCTCAAACTATGGCTACACCTTC	CASSSNYGYTF
-	TRBV9	TRBJ2-7	-	TGTGCCAGCAGCGGGCCCCGGAATTGGGCCTTCGAAGAGCAGTACTTC	CASSGPRNWAFEEQYF
-	TRBV27	TRBJ2-7	TRBD1	TGTGCCAGCAGTTTTATACAGGGGGTCGCCGAGCAGTACTTC	CASSFIQGVAEQYF
-	TRBV14	TRBJ2-1	-	TGTGCCAGCTCCCTGCGAGGTTGGGAGCAGTTCTTC	CASSLRGWEQFF
-	TRBV4-3	TRBJ1-2	TRBD1	TGCGCCAGCAGCCAAGTGGGGTACAGGGGGCACTATGGCTACACCTTC	CASSQVGYRGHYGYTF
-	TRBV4-2	TRBJ2-7	TRBD2	TGTGCCAGCAGCCACGAACGGGGGGGGTTCTACGAGCAGTACTTC	CASSHERGGFYEQYF
-	TRBV7-2	TRBJ2-5	TRBD1	TGTGCCAGCAGCTTCCCGACAGGGGGTTTCGAGACCCAGTACTTC	CASSFPTGGFETQYF
-	TRBV29-1	TRBJ2-1	TRBD2	TGCAGCGCCCGACTAGCGGGGGGCCGTAGCTCCTACAATGAGCAGTTCTTC	CSARLAGGRSSYNEQFF
-	TRBV21-1	TRBJ2-3	-	TGTGCCAGCAGCAAAGGGACTAGCGGGGTAATAAAGGGAGATACGCAGTATTTT	CASSKGTSGVIKGDTQYF
-	TRBV7-2	TRBJ2-7	-	TGTGCCAGCAGCCGCGAAATGTCGGTTGGCGAGCAGTACTTC	CASSREMSVGEQYF
-	TRBV6-5	TRBJ1-5	TRBD1	TGTGCCAGCAGGAGGGACAGGGTCGCTCAGCCCCAGCATTTT	CASRRDRVAQPQHF
-	TRBV7-8	TRBJ1-2	-	TGTGCCAGCAGCGGCGGGGCGCTGGGCTACACCTTC	CASSGGALGYTF
-	TRBV27	TRBJ2-7	-	TGTGCCAGCAGTCTCCCGGCTAGGGGCGAGCAGTACTTC	CASSLPARGEQYF
-	TRBV28	TRBJ1-2	TRBD1	TGTGCCAGCAGTTTTAGGGACAGTCATGGCTACACCTTC	CASSFRDSHGYTF
once	TRBV11-2	TRBJ2-2	-	TGTGCCAGCAGCTTAGTGCGGAACACCGGGGAGCTGTTTTTT	CASSLVRNTGELFF
-	TRBV2	TRBJ1-5	TRBD1	TGTGCCAGCAGCGACATAGGGGGCAGCAATCAGCCCCAGCATTTT	CASSDIGGSNQPQHF
-	TRBV14	TRBJ1-4	-	TGTGCCAGCAGCCAAGACGCCCCTTATGTCCCAGGTGAAAAACTGTTTTTT	CASSQDAPYVPGEKLFF
few	TRBV28	TRBJ1-1	-	TGTGCCAGCAGTTTAGGTGGGGCGCAGACTGAAGCTTTCTTT	CASSLGGAQTEAFF
-	TRBV9	TRBJ2-1	-	TGTGCCAGCAGCGCCAACTTCGGCAATGAGCAGTTCTTC	CASSANFGNEQFF
few	TRBV7-8	TRBJ1-1	TRBD1	TGTGCCAGCAGCTTAGGGGGTTCAGGGGGCCCGAGAGCTGAAGCTTTCTTT	CASSLGGSGGPRAEAFF
-	TRBV5-6	TRBJ1-1	-	TGTGCCAGCAGCTTACCTACCCACACTGAAGCTTTCTTT	CASSLPTHTEAFF
-	TRBV28	TRBJ1-2	-	TGTGCCAGCAGTTTAGACAGTCGGGTCTCTAGCTACACCTTC	CASSLDSRVSSYTF